This T cell receptor beta chain comes out of a study of cytomegalovirus exposure and HLA in healthy donors. Broader study findings: Using a false discovery rate of 0.05, a later analysis showed that approximately 18,000 TCR beta sequences were associated with HLA alleles. Several of the most significant clusters were apparently associated with common viral pathogens in a later analysis.

This clone came up once. As yet, its antigen is unknown. CDR3 length: 16 residues. Germline CDR1 is MDHEN and CDR2 is SYDVKM. J lost 0 bases, V lost 7 bases, and 6 bases had no gene match. Use of 60 Vbeta and 13 Jbeta primers characterized the PCR. Original processing notes: The count from a later analysis was about 80 million unique TCR beta chains, some 10 million of them shared. The repertoire was sequenced with immunoSEQ multiplex PCR; TCRdb's copy has only in-frame clones and lacks some. D and trimming were read from the DNA, whereas the V and J calls and clone size are those reported in that table. The sample holds 150,000 to 200,000 clones, almost 80% seen once.

This sequence originates from a woman aged 45 to 65 in good health and CMV-seronegative. The chain carries TRBV28 and TRBJ1-4, with TRBD1 identical over 9 bases. Input material: PBMCs. CDR3 coding DNA: TGTGCCAGCAACAAACAGGGGGCCGCAACTAATGAAAAACTGTTTTTT. As protein: CASNKQGAATNEKLFF.